The next 22 T cell receptor beta chains were all read from a single sample in a study of T cells in Graves' hyperthyroidism and ophthalmopathy. RNA transcripts were the template for amplifying TCR beta CDR3 regions. The primer set for the first-round RT-PCR of the TCR CDR3 was HTBI. One entry per CDR3 protein results from TCRdb running MiXCR on the multiplex PCR reads. Among approximately 530,000 distinct CDR3 sequences, over 15% were seen once, and the ten largest hold 18%. Sequencing was carried out using blood. The receptors here all came from a woman younger than 30 with Graves' hyperthyroidism.

This clonotype was counted many times. The chain recombines TRBV5-1 with TRBJ2-3; possibly TRBD2 for D (6 bases). The CDR3 has 14 residues. Per the germline V gene, CDR1 is SGHRS and CDR2 is YFSETQ. V lost 0 bases and J lost 4, with 9 bases in between. CDR3 residues: CASSLEEGSDTQYF. CDR3 DNA sequence: TGCGCCAGCAGCTTGGAGGAGGGCTCAGATACGCAGTATTTT.

About this clonotype itself: A read error is possible here, since a much larger clone lies one base away. The rearrangement links TRBV7-9 to TRBJ2-6; 9 bases line up with TRBD1. The V gene's germline CDR1 is SEHNR and CDR2 FQNEAQ (reference sequence). After removal of 5 bases from V and 2 bases from J, the junction contained 1 base not matched to a gene. The CDR3 is 15 amino acids. The CDR3 region has the DNA TGTGCCAGCAGCCGACAGGGGGCTGGGGCCAACGTCCTGACTTTC. Translation: CASSRQGAGANVLTF.

CDR3 amino acids: CSVEEGPEQYF. The CDR3, as DNA: TGCAGCGTTGAAGAGGGACCCGAGCAGTACTTC. This chain connects TRBV29-1 to TRBJ2-7, with D perhaps being TRBD1 or TRBD2 (5 bases each). Germline loops: CDR1 SQVTM, CDR2 ANQGSEA. The CDR3 spans 11 residues. Trimming left V 0 bases short and J 6 bases short, with 6 bases between.

This rearrangement joins TRBV6-1 to TRBJ1-4; TRBD1 matches at 7 bases. The CDR3 totals 17 residues. Germline loops: CDR1 MNHNS, CDR2 SASEGT. The ends lost 5 bases at V and 0 bases at J; junction bases unmatched: 9. The CDR3, as DNA: TGTGCCAGCAGTTCCCCTAGCGGGACAGCAACTAATGAAAAACTGTTTTTT. It translates to CASSSPSGTATNEKLFF.

This clonotype was seen at least ten times. The chain recombines TRBV28 with TRBJ1-1, with D maybe TRBD1 (6 bases). From germline, CDR1 is MDHEN and CDR2 SYDVKM. V was pared by 5 bases and J by 3 bases, with 19 bases between. CDR3 size: 16 residues. The CDR3 protein is CASSPYHGGPDTEAFF. Written as DNA, the CDR3 is TGTGCCAGCAGTCCATATCACGGGGGGCCAGACACTGAAGCTTTCTTT.

A word on this clonotype: Germline and junction disagree at one end, which may indicate a read error. CDR3 sequence (DNA): TGTGCCAGCAGCTTTATTCCGTTTGCTCGGGGGAATGATCAGTTCTTC. As protein: CASSFIPFARGNDQFF. The genes are TRBV7-9 and TRBJ2-1, with a tentative D call TRBD2 (6 bases). CDR3 size: 16 residues. The germline V gene has CDR1 SEHNR and CDR2 FQNEAQ (reference sequence). The entire variable domain, with the rest obtained from reference TRBV7-9 and TRBJ2-1, is as follows: DTGVSQNPRHKITKRGQNVTFRCDPISEHNRLYWYRQTLGQGPEFLTYFQNEAQLEKSRLLSDRFSAERPKGSFSTLEIQRTEQGDSAMYLCASSFIPFARGNDQFFGPGTRLTVL.

This clonotype was recorded at least ten times. The genes are TRBV20-1 and TRBJ1-1; D might be TRBD1 (6 bases). This CDR3 has 13 residues. The germline gives CDR1 DFQATT, CDR2 SNEGSKA (reference sequence). V lost 4 bases, J lost 3 bases, and 12 bases lay in between. In nucleotides, the CDR3 is TGCAGTGCTAAGGGGGAAAGCGACACTGAAGCTTTCTTT. This translates into CSAKGESDTEAFF.

The rearrangement uses TRBV20-1 and TRBJ2-2; D assignment may be TRBD1 or TRBD2 (6 bases each). From germline, CDR1 is DFQATT and CDR2 SNEGSKA (reference sequence). The CDR3 is made up of 15 amino acids. V gave up 2 bases and J gave up 3 bases, with 13 bases separating them. CDR3 nucleotide sequence: TGCAGTGCTAGAAGGCCAGGGGACTACACCGGGGAGCTGTTTTTT. It encodes CSARRPGDYTGELFF.

This clonotype came up many times. The CDR3 here is CATSAGGRRSYEQYF. DNA for the CDR3: TGTGCCACCAGTGCGGGTGGAAGAAGGTCTTACGAGCAGTACTTC. The J gene is TRBJ2-7, the V gene TRBV24-1; no clear D. V lost 5 bases, J lost 4 bases, and 17 bases lay in between. The germline V gene has CDR1 KGHDR and CDR2 SFDVKD. The CDR3 is made up of 15 amino acids.

This clonotype has more than one count but fewer than ten. The chain combines TRBV20-1 with TRBJ1-1, with D possibly matching TRBD1 (5 bases). This CDR3 contains 11 residues. Germline V CDR1 and CDR2: DFQATT, SNEGSKA (reference sequence). CDR3 sequence reads: CSPGGNTEAFF. In nucleotides, the CDR3 is TGCAGCCCGGGGGGGAACACTGAAGCTTTCTTT.

The chain uses TRBV29-1 and TRBJ2-7; D possibly corresponds to TRBD1 (5 bases). V was clipped by 7 bases and J by 7 bases, with 17 bases between them. The length of the CDR3 is 12 residues. Germline CDR1 SQVTM, CDR2 ANQGSEA. CDR3 sequence (DNA): TGCAGCGGTTCGCAGGGTTCGGGTGAGCAGTACTTC. It translates to CSGSQGSGEQYF.

The chain carries TRBV5-6 and TRBJ2-3; D gene unclear. With 2 bases removed from V and 5 bases from J, the gap between germline ends came to 18 bases. The CDR3 runs 16 residues. From germline, CDR1 is SGHDT and CDR2 YYEEEE. CDR3 sequence reads: CASSFYRETGKDTQYF. In nucleotides, the CDR3 is TGTGCCAGCAGCTTCTATCGTGAAACGGGTAAAGATACGCAGTATTTT.

In this sample, this clonotype turned up many times. Here the CDR3 reads CASIRLPTDTQYF. For the CDR3, the DNA is TGTGCCAGCATCCGATTACCCACAGATACGCAGTATTTT. This chain connects TRBV2 to TRBJ2-3; D gene ambiguous. CDR1 and CDR2 (germline): SNHLY, FYNNEI. The germline V and J ends were trimmed by 7 bases and 2 bases, with 10 bases remaining between them. CDR3 size: 13 residues.

This clonotype showed up many times. This rearrangement joins TRBV20-1 to TRBJ1-2; unclear D gene. Between the trimmed V and J ends, which lost 0 bases and 5 bases, there was a span of 13 bases. Germline loops: CDR1 DFQATT, CDR2 SNEGSKA (reference sequence). The CDR3 runs to 14 residues. CDR3 nucleotide sequence: TGCAGTGCTAGAGATATCCGGGGAAGTTATGGCTACACCTTC. Encoded protein: CSARDIRGSYGYTF.

Comment on this clonotype: This could be a read error, since a much larger clone is one nucleotide away. The chain is built from TRBV12-3 or TRBV12-4 and TRBJ2-2; a possible D gene is TRBD1 (6 bases). This CDR3 contains 15 residues. The CDR3 DNA follows: TGTGCCAGCAGTTTGGTCAGGGGCCGAACCGGGGAGCCGTTTTTT. It is translated as CASSLVRGRTGEPFF.

To note about this clonotype: A much bigger clone sits one base away, suggesting this may be a read error. The chain uses TRBV9 and TRBJ2-7; 7 bases align to TRBD1. The CDR3 is 15 amino acids. Losses at the gene ends were 7 bases for V and 4 bases for J; bases not matched to a gene: 14. The germline CDR1 and CDR2 sequences are SGDLS and YYNGEE. CDR3 bases: TGTGCCAGCTCACCACCGAGACAGGGTCGTTACGAGCAGTACTTC. This sequence encodes CASSPPRQGRYEQYF.

This clonotype was counted only a few times. CDR3 nucleotide sequence: TGCGCCAGCAGCTTGGATATGGCGGTCTCCTACGAGCAGTACTTC. Residues: CASSLDMAVSYEQYF. This rearrangement joins TRBV5-1 to TRBJ2-7; unclear D gene. V lost 0 bases, J lost 0 bases, and 10 bases lay in between. Germline loops: CDR1 SGHRS, CDR2 YFSETQ. The CDR3 is made up of 15 amino acids.

This clonotype was counted ten times or more. The CDR3 coding sequence is TGTGCCAGCAGCTTGACGGATAACTATGGCTACACCTTC. It codes for CASSLTDNYGYTF. This sequence joins TRBV5-5 and TRBJ1-2; D not certain. The CDR3 consists of 13 residues. CDR1 and CDR2 from the germline V gene are SGHKS and YYEKEE (reference sequence). V was clipped by 1 base and J by 1 base, with 5 bases between them.

In the case of this clonotype: This could be a read error, since a much larger clone is one nucleotide away. The chain employs TRBV2 and TRBJ2-1; possibly TRBD2 for D (6 bases). CDR1 is SNHLY, CDR2 FYNNEI, per germline. CDR3 size: 13 residues. CDR3: CATRGGTYSEQFF. CDR3 bases: TGTGCCACCCGGGGCGGGACCTACAGTGAGCAGTTCTTC. Full variable domain (remainder filled in from reference TRBV2 and TRBJ2-1): EPEVTQTPSHQVTQMGQEVILRCVPISNHLYFYWYRQILGQKVEFLVSFYNNEISEKSEIFDDQFSVERPDGSNFTLKIRSTKLEDSAMYFCATRGGTYSEQFFGPGTRLTVL.

This chain connects TRBV11-3 to TRBJ1-1; 10 nucleotides align to TRBD1. Germline CDR1 is SGHNT and CDR2 is YENEEA. The CDR3 totals 15 residues. The junction had 5 bases not matched to a gene; V was cut back by 5 bases and J by 2 bases. The CDR3: CASSRDRGFNTEAFF. The CDR3 coding sequence is TGTGCCAGCAGCCGGGACAGGGGCTTTAACACTGAAGCTTTCTTT.

The J gene is TRBJ2-1, the V gene TRBV18, with TRBD2 matching 10 bases. V lost 3 bases, J lost 2 bases, and 4 bases stayed unmatched. This CDR3 has 16 amino acids. Germline V gene sequence: CDR1 KGHSH, CDR2 LQKENI. CDR3 region: CASSPYLAGAYNEQFF. CDR3 sequence (DNA): TGTGCCAGCTCACCCTACCTAGCGGGGGCCTACAATGAGCAGTTCTTC. Variable domain in full (rest from reference TRBV18 and TRBJ2-1): NAGVMQNPRHLVRRRGQEARLRCSPMKGHSHVYWYRQLPEEGLKFMVYLQKENIIDESGMPKERFSAEFPKEGPSILRIQQVVRGDSAAYFCASSPYLAGAYNEQFFGPGTRLTVL.

In its sample, this clonotype was seen a few times. The gene calls are TRBV3-1 and TRBJ1-5; TRBD1 is a possible D gene (6 bases). CDR1 is LGHDT, CDR2 YNNKEL, per germline (reference sequence). The CDR3 extends over 15 amino acids. Trimming stripped 0 bases from V and 9 bases from J, with 15 bases between. The CDR3 is CASSQDWGPGWPQHF. Written as DNA, the CDR3 is TGTGCCAGCAGCCAAGATTGGGGGCCAGGGTGGCCCCAGCATTTT.